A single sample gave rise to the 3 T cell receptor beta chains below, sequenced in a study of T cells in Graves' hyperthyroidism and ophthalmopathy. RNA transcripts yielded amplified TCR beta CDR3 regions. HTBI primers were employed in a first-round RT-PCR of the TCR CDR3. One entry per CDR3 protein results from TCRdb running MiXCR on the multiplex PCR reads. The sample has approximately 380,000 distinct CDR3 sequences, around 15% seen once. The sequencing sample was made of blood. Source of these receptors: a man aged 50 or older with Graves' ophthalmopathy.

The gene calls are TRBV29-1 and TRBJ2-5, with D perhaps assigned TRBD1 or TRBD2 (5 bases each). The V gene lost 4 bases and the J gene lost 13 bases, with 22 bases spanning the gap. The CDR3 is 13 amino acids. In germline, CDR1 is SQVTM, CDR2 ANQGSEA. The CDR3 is CSVGGTDGSPGYF. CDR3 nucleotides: TGCAGCGTTGGAGGGACCGACGGCAGTCCAGGGTACTTC.

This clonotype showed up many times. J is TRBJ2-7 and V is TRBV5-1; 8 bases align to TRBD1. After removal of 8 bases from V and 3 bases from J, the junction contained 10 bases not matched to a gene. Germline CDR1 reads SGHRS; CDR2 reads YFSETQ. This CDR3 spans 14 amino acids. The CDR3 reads CASKTQGDSYEQYF. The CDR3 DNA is TGCGCCAGTAAAACACAGGGGGACAGCTACGAGCAGTACTTC.

The CDR3 nucleotides are TGCGCCAGCAGCCAAAGGCAGGGGACCCACTACGAGCAGTACTTC. Protein product: CASSQRQGTHYEQYF. The V gene is TRBV4-1, the J gene TRBJ2-7; D perhaps matches TRBD1 (6 bases). V lost 2 bases to trimming and J lost 3 bases, with 14 bases between them. The CDR3 length is 15 residues. Germline V lookup: CDR1 MGHRA, CDR2 YSYEKL.